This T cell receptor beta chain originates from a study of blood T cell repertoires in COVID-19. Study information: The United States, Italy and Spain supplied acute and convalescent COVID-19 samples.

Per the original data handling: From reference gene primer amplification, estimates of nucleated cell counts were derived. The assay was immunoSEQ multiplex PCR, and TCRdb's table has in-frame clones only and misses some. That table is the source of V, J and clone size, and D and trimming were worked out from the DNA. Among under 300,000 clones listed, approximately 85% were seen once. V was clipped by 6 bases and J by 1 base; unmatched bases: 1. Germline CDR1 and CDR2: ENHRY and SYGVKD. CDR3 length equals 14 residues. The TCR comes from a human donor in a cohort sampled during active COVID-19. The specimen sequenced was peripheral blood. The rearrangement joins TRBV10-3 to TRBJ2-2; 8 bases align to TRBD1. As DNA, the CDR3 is TGTGCCATCAGCGGGACAGGGAACACCGGGGAGCTGTTTTTT. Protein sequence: CAISGTGNTGELFF.